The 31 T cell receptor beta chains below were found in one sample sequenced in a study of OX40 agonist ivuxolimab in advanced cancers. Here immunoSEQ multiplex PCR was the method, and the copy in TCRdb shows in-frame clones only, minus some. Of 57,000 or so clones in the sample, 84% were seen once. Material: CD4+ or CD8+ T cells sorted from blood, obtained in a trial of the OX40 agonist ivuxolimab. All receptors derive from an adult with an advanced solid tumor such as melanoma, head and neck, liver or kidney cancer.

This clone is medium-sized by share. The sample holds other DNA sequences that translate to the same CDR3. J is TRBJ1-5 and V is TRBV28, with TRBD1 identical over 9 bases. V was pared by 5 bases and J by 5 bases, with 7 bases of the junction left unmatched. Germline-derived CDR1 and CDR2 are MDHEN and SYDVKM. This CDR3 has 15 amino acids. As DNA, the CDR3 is TGTGCCAGCAGTCCGGGACAGGGTATTCATCAGCCCCAGCATTTT. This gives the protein CASSPGQGIHQPQHF. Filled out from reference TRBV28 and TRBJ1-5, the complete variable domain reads DVKVTQSSRYLVKRTGEKVFLECVQDMDHENMFWYRQDPGLGLRLIYFSYDVKMKEKGDIPEGYSVSREKKERFSLILESASTNQTSMYLCASSPGQGIHQPQHFGDGTRLSIL.

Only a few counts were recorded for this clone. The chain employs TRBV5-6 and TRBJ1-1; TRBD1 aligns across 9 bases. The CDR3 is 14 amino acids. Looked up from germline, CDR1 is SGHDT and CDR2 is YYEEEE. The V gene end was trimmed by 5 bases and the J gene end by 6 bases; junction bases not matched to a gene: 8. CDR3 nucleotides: TGTGCCAGCAGACGCCGGGACAGGGTATCTGAAGCTTTCTTT. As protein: CASRRRDRVSEAFF.

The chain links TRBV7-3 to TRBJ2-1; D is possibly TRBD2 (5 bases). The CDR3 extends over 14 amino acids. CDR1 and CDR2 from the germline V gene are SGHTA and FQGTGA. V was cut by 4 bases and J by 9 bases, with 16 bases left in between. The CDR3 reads CASSSGRASFEQFF. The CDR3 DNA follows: TGTGCCAGCAGCTCTGGTAGGGCTAGCTTTGAGCAGTTCTTC.

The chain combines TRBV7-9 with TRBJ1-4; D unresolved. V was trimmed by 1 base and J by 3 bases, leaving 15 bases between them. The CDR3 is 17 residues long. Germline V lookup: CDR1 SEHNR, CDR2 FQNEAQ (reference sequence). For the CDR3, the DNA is TGTGCCAGCAGCTTAGAGGAGGGATGGGGTGCTAATGAAAAACTGTTTTTT. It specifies CASSLEEGWGANEKLFF.

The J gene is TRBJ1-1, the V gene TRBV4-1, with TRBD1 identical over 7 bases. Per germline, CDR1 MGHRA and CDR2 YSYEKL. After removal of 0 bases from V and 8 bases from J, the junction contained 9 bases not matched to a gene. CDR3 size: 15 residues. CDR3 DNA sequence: TGCGCCAGCAGCCAAGATGGACTGCACAGGGGCGAAGCTTTCTTT. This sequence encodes CASSQDGLHRGEAFF.

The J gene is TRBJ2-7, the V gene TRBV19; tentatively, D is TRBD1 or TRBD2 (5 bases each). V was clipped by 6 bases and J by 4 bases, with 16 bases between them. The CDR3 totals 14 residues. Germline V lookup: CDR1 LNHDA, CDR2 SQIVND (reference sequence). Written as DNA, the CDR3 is TGTGCCAGTAGCCTTGGGACGGGCCGGTACGAGCAGTACTTC. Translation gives CASSLGTGRYEQYF.

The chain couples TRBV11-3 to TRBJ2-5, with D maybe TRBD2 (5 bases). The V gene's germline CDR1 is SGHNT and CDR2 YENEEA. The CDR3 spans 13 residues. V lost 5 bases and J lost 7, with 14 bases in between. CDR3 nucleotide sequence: TGTGCCAGCAGCCGGGAACCCAGGATGACCCAGTACTTC. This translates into CASSREPRMTQYF.

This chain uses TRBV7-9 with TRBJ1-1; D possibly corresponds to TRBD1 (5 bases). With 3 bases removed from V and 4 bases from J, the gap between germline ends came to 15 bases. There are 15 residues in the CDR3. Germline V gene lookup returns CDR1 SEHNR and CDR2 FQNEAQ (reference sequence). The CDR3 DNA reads TGTGCCAGCAGCTTTCGTACAGGTGGTTTCACTGAAGCTTTCTTT. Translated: CASSFRTGGFTEAFF.

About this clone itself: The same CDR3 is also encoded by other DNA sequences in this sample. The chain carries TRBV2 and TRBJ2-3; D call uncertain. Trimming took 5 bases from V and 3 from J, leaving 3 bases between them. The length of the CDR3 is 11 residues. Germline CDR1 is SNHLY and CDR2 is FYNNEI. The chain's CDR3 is CASSRTDTQYF. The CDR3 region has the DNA TGTGCCAGCAGTAGGACAGATACGCAGTATTTT.

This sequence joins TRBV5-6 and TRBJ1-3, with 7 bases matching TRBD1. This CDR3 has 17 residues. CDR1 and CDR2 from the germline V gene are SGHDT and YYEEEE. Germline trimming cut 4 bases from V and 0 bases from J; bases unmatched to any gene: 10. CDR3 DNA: TGTGCCAGCAGCCACTTGGACAGGCGATTCTCTGGAAACACCATATATTTT. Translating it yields CASSHLDRRFSGNTIYF.

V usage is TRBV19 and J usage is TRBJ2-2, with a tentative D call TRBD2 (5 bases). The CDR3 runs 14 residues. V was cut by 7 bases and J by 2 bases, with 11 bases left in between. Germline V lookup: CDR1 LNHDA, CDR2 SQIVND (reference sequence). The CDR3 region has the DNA TGTGCCAGTAAGGAGGTCGATAACACCGGGGAGCTGTTTTTT. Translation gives CASKEVDNTGELFF.

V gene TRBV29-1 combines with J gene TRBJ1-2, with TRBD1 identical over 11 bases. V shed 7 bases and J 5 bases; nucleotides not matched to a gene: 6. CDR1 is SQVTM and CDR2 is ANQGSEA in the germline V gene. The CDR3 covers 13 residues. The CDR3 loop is CSAGQGALYGYTF. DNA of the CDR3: TGCAGCGCCGGACAGGGGGCCCTATATGGCTACACCTTC.

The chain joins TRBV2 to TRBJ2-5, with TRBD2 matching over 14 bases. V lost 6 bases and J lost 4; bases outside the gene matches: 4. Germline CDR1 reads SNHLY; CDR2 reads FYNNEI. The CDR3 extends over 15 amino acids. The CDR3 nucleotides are TGTGCCAGCAGGAGGACTAGCGGGAGGATAGAGACCCAGTACTTC. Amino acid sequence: CASRRTSGRIETQYF.

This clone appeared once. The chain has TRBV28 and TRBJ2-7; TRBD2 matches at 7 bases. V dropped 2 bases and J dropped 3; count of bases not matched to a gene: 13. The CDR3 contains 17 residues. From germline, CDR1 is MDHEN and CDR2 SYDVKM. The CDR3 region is CASSLNKLGRVGYEQYF. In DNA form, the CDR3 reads TGTGCCAGCAGTTTAAACAAACTGGGGAGGGTAGGCTACGAGCAGTACTTC.

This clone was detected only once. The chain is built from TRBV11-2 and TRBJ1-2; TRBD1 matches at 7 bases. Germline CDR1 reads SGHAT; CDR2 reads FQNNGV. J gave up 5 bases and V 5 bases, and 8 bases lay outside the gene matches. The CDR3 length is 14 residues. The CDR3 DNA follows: TGTGCCAGCAGCATCTCGACAGGGCGATATGGCTACACCTTC. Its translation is CASSISTGRYGYTF.

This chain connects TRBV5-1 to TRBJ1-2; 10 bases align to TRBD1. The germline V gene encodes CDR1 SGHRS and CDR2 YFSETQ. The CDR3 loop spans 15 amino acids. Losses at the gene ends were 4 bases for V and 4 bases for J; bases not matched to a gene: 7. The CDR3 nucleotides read TGCGCCAGCAGCCCTCCGGGACAGGGGAGCTATGGCTACACCTTC. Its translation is CASSPPGQGSYGYTF.

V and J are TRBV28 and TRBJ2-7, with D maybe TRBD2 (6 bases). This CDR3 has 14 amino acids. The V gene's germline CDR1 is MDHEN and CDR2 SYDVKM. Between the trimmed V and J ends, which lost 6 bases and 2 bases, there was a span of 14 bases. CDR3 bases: TGTGCCAGCAGCACCGGCGGGACGCCCTACGAGCAGTACTTC. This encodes CASSTGGTPYEQYF.

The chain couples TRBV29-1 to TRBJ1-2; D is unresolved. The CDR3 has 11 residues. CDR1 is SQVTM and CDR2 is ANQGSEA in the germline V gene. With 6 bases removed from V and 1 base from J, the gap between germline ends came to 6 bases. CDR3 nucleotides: TGCAGCGTCAGGAGTAACTATGGCTACACCTTC. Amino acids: CSVRSNYGYTF.

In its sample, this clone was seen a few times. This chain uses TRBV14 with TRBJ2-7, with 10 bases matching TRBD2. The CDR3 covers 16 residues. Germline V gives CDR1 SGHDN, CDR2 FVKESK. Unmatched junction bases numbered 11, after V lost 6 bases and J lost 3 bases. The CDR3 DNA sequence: TGTGCCAGCAGTTCTACTAGCGGGATGGGATTCTACGAGCAGTACTTC. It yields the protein CASSSTSGMGFYEQYF.

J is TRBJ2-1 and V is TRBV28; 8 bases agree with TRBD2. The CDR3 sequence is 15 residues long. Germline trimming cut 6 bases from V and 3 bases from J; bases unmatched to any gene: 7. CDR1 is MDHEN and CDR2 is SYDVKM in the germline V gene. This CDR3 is CASSNSGANYNEQFF. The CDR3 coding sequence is TGTGCCAGCAGCAATAGCGGGGCAAACTACAATGAGCAGTTCTTC. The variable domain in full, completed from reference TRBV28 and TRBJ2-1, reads DVKVTQSSRYLVKRTGEKVFLECVQDMDHENMFWYRQDPGLGLRLIYFSYDVKMKEKGDIPEGYSVSREKKERFSLILESASTNQTSMYLCASSNSGANYNEQFFGPGTRLTVL.

The CDR3 nucleotides are TGTGCCAGCAGGATATTGGGACAGGGATCTGGGGCCAACGTCCTGACTTTC. The encoded protein is CASRILGQGSGANVLTF. The V gene is TRBV28, the J gene TRBJ2-6; 9 bases fit TRBD1. Germline V gene sequence: CDR1 MDHEN, CDR2 SYDVKM. The CDR3 contains 17 residues. V was pared by 6 bases and J by 1 base, with 7 bases of the junction left unmatched.

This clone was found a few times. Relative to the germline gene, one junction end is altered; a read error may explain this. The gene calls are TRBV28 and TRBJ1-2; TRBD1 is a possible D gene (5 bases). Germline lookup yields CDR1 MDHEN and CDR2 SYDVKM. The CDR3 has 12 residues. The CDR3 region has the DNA TGTGCCAGCAGTTTTAATGTGGGACGCCCGTCCTTC. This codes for CASSFNVGRPSF.

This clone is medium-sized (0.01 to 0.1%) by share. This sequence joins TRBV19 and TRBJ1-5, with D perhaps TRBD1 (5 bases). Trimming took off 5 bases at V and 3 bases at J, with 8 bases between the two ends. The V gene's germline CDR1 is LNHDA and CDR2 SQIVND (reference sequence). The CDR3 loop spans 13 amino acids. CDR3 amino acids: CASSQGLNQPQHF. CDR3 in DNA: TGTGCCAGTAGTCAGGGCCTCAATCAGCCCCAGCATTTT.

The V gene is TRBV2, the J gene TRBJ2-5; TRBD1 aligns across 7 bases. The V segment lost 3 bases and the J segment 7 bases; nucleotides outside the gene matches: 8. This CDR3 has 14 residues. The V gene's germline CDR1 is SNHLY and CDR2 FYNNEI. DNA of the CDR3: TGTGCCAGCAGTGACCGGACAGGTGGGGGGACCCAGTACTTC. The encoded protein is CASSDRTGGGTQYF.

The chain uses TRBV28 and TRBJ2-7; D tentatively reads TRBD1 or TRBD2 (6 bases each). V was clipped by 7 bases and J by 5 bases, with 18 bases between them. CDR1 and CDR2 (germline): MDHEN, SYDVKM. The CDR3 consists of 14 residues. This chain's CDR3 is CASTQRQGRHEQYF. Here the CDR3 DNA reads TGTGCCAGCACCCAGCGGCAGGGGAGGCACGAGCAGTACTTC.

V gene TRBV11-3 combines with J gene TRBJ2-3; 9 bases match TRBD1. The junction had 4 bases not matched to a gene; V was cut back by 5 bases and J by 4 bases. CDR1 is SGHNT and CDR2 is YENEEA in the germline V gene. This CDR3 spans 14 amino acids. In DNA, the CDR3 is TGTGCCAGCAGCCCCACAGGGGGCGCAGATACGCAGTATTTT. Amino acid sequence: CASSPTGGADTQYF.

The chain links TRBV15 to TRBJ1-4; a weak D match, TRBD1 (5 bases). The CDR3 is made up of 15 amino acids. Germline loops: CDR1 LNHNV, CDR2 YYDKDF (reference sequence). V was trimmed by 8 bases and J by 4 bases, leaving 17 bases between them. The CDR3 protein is CATHQDRIHNEKLFF. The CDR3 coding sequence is TGTGCCACCCACCAAGACAGAATACATAATGAAAAACTGTTTTTT.

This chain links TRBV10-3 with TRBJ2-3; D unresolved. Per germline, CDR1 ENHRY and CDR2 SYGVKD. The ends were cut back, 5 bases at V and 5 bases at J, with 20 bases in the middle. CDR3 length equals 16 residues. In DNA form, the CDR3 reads TGTGCCATCAGTTTCTCTAATATAGGGCCGGAAGATACGCAGTATTTT. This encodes CAISFSNIGPEDTQYF.

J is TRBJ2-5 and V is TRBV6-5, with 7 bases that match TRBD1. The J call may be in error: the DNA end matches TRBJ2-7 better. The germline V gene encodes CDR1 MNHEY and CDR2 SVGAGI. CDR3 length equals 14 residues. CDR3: CASSYGTGAYEQYF. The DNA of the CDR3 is TGTGCCAGCAGTTACGGCACAGGGGCCTACGAGCAGTACTTC.

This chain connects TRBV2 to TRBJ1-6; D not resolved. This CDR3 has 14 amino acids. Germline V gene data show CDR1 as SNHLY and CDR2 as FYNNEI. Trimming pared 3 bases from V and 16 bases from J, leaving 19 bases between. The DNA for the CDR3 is TGTGCCAGCAGTGAGGCACAGAGGATGGTCCCTCTCCACTTT. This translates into CASSEAQRMVPLHF.

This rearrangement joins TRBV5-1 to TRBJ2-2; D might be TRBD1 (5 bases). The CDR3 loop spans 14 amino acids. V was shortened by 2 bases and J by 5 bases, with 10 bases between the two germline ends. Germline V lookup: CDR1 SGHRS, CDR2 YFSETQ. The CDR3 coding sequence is TGCGCCAGCAGCTTTCAGGGCGTGACCGGGGAGCTGTTTTTT. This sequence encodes CASSFQGVTGELFF.